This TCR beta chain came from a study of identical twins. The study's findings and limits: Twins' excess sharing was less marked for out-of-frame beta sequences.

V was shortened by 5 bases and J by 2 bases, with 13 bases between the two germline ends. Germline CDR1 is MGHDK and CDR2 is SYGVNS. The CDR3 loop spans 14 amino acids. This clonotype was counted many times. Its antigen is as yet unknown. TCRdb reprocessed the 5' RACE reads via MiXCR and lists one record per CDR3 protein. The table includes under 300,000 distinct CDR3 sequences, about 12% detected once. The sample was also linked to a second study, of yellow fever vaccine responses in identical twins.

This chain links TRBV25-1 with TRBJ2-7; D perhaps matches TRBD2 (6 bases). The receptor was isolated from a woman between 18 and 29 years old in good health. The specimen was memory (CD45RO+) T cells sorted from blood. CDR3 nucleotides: TGTGCCAGCAGTCCCCCCGGGACTCCCTACGAGCAGTACTTC. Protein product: CASSPPGTPYEQYF.